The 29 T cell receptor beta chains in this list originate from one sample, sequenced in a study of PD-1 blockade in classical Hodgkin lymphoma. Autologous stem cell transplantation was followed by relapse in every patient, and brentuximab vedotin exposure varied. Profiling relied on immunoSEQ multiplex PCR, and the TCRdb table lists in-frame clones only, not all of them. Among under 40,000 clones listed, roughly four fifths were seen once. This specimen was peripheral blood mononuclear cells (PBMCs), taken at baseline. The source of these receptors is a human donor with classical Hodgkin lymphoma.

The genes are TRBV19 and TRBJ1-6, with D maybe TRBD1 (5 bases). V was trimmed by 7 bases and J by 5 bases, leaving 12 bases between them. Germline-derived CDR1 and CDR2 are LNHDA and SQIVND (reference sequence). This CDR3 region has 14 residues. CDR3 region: CASNLGTNNSPLHF. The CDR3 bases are TGTGCCAGTAACCTCGGGACCAATAATTCACCCCTCCACTTT.

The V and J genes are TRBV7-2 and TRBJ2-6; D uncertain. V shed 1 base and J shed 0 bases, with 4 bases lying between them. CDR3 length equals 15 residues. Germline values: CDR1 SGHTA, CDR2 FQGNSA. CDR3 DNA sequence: TGTGCCAGCAGCTTAGTAGCCTCTGGGGCCAACGTCCTGACTTTC. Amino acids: CASSLVASGANVLTF.

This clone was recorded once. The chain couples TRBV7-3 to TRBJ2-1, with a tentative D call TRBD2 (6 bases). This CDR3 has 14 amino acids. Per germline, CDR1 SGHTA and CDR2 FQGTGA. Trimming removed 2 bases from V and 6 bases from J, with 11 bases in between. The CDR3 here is CASSLVPGVNEQFF. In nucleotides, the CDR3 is TGTGCCAGCAGCTTAGTTCCGGGGGTCAATGAGCAGTTCTTC. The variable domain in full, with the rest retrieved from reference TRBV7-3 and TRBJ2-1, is GAGVSQTPSNKVTEKGKYVELRCDPISGHTALYWYRQSLGQGPEFLIYFQGTGAADDSGLPNDRFFAVRPEGSVSTLKIQRTERGDSAVYLCASSLVPGVNEQFFGPGTRLTVL.

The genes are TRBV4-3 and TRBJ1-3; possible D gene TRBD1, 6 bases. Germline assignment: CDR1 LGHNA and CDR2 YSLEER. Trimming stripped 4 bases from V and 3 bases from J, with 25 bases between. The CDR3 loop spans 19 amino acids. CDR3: CASSLYYGGARRNGNTIYF. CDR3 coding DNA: TGCGCCAGCAGCCTGTACTATGGGGGGGCTCGGAGAAATGGAAACACCATATATTTT.

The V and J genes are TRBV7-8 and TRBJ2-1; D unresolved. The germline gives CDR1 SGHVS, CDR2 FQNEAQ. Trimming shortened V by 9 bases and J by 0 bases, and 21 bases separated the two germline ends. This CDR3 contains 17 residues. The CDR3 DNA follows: TGTGCCAGTCGTGACGCTAACCCAGGCAGCTCCTACAATGAGCAGTTCTTC. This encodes CASRDANPGSSYNEQFF.

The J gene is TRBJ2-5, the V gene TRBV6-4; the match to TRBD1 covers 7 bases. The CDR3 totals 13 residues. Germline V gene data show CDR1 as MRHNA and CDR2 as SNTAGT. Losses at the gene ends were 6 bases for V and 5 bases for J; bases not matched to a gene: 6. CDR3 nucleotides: TGTGCCAGCAGCAGACAGGGCGGCGAGACCCAGTACTTC. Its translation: CASSRQGGETQYF.

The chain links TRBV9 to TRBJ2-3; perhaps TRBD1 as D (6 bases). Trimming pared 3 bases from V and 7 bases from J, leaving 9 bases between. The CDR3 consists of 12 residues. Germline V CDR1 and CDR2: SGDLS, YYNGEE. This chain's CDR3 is CASSDRVNTQYF. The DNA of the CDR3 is TGTGCCAGCAGCGACAGGGTTAATACGCAGTATTTT. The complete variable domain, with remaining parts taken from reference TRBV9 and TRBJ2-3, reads DSGVTQTPKHLITATGQRVTLRCSPRSGDLSVYWYQQSLDQGLQFLIQYYNGEERAKGNILERFSAQQFPDLHSELNLSSLELGDSALYFCASSDRVNTQYFGPGTRLTVL.

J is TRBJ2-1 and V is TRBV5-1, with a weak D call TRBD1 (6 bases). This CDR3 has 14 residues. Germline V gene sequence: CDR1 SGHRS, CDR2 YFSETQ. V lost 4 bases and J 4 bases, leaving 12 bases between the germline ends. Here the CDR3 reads CASSLRDNYNEQFF. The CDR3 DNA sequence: TGCGCCAGCAGCCTCCGGGACAATTACAATGAGCAGTTCTTC.

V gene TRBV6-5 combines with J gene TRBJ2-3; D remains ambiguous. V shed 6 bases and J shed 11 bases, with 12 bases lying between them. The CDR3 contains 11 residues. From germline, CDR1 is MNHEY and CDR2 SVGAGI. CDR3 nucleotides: TGTGCCAGCAGAGGAGAAGTAGGGCAGTATTTT. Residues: CASRGEVGQYF.

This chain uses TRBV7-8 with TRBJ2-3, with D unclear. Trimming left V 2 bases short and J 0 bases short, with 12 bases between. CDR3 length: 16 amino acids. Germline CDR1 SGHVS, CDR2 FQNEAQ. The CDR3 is CASSLLGYPSTDTQYF. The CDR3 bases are TGTGCCAGCAGCTTACTCGGCTACCCTAGCACAGATACGCAGTATTTT.

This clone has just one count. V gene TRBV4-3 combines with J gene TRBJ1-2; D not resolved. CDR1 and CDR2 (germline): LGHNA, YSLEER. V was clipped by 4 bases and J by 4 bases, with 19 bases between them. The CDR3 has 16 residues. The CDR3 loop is CASSPQAAGSGYGYTF. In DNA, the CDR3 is TGCGCCAGCAGCCCCCAAGCGGCGGGATCCGGCTATGGCTACACCTTC.

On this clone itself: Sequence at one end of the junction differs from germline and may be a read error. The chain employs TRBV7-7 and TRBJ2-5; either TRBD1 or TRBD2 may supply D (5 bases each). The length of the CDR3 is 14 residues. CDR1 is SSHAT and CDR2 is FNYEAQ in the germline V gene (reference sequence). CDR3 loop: CASSPNGAQETQYF. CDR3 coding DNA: TGTGCTAGCAGCCCCAACGGGGCTCAAGAGACCCAGTACTTC.

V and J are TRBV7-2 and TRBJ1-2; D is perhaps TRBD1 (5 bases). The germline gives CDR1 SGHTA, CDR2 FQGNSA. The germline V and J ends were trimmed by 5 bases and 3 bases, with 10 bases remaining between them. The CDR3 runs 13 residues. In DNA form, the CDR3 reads TGTGCCAGCAGCCCGACGACAGACTATGGCTACACCTTC. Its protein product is CASSPTTDYGYTF.

CDR3 nucleotides: TGTGCCAGCTCACCGTCGGAAGGGACCAATCAGCCCCAGCATTTT. It is translated as CASSPSEGTNQPQHF. This chain uses TRBV18 with TRBJ1-5; possibly TRBD1 for D (5 bases). V lost 3 bases and J 3 bases, leaving 12 bases between the germline ends. This CDR3 contains 15 residues. Germline assignment: CDR1 KGHSH and CDR2 LQKENI.

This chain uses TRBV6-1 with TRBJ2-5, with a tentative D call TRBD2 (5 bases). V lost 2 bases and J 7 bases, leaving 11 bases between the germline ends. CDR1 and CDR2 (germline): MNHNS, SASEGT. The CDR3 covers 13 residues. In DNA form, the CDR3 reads TGTGCCAGCAGTGAAATCGAGGGAGTGACCCAGTACTTC. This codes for CASSEIEGVTQYF.

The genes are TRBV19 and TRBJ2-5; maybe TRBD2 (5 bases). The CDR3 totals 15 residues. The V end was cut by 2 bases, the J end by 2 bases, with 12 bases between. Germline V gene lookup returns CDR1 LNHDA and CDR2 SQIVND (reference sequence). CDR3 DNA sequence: TGTGCCAGTAGTATAAAGGGCGGGTTTCAAGAGACCCAGTACTTC. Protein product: CASSIKGGFQETQYF.

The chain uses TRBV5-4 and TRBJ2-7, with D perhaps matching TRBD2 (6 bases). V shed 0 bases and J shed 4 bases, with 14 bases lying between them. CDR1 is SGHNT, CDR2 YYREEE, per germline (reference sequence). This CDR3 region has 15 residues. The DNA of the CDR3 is TGTGCCAGCAGCTTGGCCGGGAGCCTCAAGTACGAGCAGTACTTC. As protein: CASSLAGSLKYEQYF.

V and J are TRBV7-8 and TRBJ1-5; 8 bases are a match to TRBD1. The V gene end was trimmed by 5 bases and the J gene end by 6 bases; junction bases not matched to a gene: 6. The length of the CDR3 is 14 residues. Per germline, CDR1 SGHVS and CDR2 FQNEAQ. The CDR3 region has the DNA TGTGCCAGCAGCGTCGACAGGGGTGGTCAGCCCCAGCATTTT. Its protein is CASSVDRGGQPQHF.

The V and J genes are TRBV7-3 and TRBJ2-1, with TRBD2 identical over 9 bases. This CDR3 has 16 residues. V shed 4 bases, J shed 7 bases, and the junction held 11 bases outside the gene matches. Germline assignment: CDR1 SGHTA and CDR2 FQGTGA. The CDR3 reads CASSSQPAGGRNEQFF. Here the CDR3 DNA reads TGTGCCAGCAGCTCCCAACCGGCGGGGGGGCGGAATGAGCAGTTCTTC.

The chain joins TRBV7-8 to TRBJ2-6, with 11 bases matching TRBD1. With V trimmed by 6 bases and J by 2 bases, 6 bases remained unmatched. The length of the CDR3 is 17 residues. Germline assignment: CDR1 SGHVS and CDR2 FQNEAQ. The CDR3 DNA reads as TGTGCCAGCAGATCCGGACAGGGGGCGGCTGGGGCCAACGTCCTGACTTTC. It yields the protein CASRSGQGAAGANVLTF.

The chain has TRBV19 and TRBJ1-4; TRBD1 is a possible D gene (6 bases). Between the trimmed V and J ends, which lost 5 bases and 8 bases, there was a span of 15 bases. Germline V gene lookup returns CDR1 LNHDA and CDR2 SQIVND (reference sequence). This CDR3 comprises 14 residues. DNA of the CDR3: TGTGCCAGTAGTTCTTGGACAGCGGGCGAAAAACTGTTTTTT. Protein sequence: CASSSWTAGEKLFF.

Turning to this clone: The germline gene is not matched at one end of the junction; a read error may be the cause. CDR3 sequence reads: CASRIGGTGAYEQYF. DNA of the CDR3: TGTGCCAGTAGGATAGGCGGGACAGGCGCCTACGAGCAGTACTTC. This sequence joins TRBV19 and TRBJ2-7; 8 nucleotides align to TRBD1. The germline V gene encodes CDR1 LNHDA and CDR2 SQIVND (reference sequence). The CDR3 sequence is 15 residues long.

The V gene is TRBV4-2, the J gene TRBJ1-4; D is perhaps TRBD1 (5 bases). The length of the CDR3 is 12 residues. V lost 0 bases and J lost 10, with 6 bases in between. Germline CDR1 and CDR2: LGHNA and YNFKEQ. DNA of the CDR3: TGTGCCAGCAGCCAAGACGGGGGAAAACTGTTTTTT. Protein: CASSQDGGKLFF.

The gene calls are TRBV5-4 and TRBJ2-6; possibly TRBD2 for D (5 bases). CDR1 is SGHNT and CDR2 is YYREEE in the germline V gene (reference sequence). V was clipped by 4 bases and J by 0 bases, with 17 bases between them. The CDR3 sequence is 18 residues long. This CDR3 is CASSHFLGITSGANVLTF. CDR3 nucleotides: TGTGCCAGCAGCCACTTTCTCGGGATCACCTCTGGGGCCAACGTCCTGACTTTC.

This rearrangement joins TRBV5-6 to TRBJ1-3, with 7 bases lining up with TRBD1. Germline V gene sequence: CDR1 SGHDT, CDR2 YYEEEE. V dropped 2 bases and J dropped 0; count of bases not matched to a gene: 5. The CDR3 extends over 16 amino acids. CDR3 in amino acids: CASSFTGVYSGNTIYF. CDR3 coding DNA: TGTGCCAGCAGCTTCACAGGGGTCTACTCTGGAAACACCATATATTTT.

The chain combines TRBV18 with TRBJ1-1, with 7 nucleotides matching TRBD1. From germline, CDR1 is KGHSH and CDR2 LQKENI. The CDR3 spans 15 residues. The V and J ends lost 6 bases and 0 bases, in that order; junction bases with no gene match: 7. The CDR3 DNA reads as TGTGCCAGCTCGGCGGGACAGTCGATGAACACTGAAGCTTTCTTT. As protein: CASSAGQSMNTEAFF.

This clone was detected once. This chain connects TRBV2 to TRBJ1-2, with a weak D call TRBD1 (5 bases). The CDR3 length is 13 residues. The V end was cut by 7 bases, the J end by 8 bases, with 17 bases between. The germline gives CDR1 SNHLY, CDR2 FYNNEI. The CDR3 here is CASMGGGLGGYTF. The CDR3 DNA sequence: TGTGCCAGCATGGGTGGGGGTTTAGGAGGCTACACCTTC. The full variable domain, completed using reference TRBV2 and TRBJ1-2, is EPEVTQTPSHQVTQMGQEVILRCVPISNHLYFYWYRQILGQKVEFLVSFYNNEISEKSEIFDDQFSVERPDGSNFTLKIRSTKLEDSAMYFCASMGGGLGGYTFGSGTRLTVV.

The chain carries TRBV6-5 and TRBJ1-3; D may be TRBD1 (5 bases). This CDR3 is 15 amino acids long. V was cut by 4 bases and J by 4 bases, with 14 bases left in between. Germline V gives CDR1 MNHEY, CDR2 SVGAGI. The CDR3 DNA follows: TGTGCCAGCAGTTTCTCCGGACAACCCGGAAACACCATATATTTT. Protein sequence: CASSFSGQPGNTIYF.

The CDR3 here is CASSHMPGQGTGEQYF. The CDR3 nucleotides read TGCGCCAGCAGCCACATGCCGGGACAGGGGACCGGCGAGCAGTACTTC. The chain carries TRBV4-3 and TRBJ2-7; 10 bases map to TRBD1. Germline CDR1 reads LGHNA; CDR2 reads YSLEER. The length of the CDR3 is 16 residues. The V and J ends lost 3 bases and 6 bases, in that order; junction bases with no gene match: 11.